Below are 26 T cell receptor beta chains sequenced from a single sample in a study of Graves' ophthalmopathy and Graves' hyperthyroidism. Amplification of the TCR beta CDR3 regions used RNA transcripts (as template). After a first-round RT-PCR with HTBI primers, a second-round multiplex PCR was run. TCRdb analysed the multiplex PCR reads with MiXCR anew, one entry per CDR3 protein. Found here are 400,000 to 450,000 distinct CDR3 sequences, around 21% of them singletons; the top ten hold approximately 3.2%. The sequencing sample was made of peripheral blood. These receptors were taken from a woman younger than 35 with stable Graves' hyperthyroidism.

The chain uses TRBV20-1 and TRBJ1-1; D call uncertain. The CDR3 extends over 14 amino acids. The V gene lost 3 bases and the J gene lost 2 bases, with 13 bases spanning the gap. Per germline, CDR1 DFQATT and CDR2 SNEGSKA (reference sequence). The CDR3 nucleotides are TGCAGTGCTAGGGCTGGAGCCTCAAACACTGAAGCTTTCTTT. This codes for CSARAGASNTEAFF.

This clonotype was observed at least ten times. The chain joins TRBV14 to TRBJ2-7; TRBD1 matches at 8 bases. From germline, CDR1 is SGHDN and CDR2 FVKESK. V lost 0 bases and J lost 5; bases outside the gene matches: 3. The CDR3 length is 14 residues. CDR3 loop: CASSQETGVNEQYF. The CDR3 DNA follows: TGTGCCAGCAGCCAAGAGACAGGGGTAAACGAGCAGTACTTC.

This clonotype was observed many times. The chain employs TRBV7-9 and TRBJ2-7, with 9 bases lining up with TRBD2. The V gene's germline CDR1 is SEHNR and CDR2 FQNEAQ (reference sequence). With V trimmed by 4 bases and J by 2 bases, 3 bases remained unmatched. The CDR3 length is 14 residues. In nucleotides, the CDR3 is TGTGCCAGCAGCTCCATAGCGGGAGCCTACGAGCAGTACTTC. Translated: CASSSIAGAYEQYF.

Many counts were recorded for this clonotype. The CDR3 reads CSAIGGDYNQRGYTF. CDR3 DNA: TGCAGCGCTATTGGCGGAGACTACAACCAAAGGGGCTACACCTTC. The chain uses TRBV29-1 and TRBJ1-2; no definite D call. Trimming cost V 7 bases and J 8 bases, with 26 bases left between them. The germline V gene has CDR1 SQVTM and CDR2 ANQGSEA. This CDR3 has 15 amino acids.

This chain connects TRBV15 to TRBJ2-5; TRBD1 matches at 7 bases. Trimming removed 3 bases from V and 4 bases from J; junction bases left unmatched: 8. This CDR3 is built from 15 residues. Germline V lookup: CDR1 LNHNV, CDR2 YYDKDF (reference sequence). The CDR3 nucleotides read TGTGCCACCAGCAGGGGACCGACAGGGAGAGAGACCCAGTACTTC. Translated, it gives CATSRGPTGRETQYF. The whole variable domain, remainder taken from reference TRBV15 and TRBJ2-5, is DAMVIQNPRYQVTQFGKPVTLSCSQTLNHNVMYWYQQKSSQAPKLLFHYYDKDFNNEADTPDNFQSRRPNTSFCFLDIRSPGLGDTAMYLCATSRGPTGRETQYFGPGTRLLVL.

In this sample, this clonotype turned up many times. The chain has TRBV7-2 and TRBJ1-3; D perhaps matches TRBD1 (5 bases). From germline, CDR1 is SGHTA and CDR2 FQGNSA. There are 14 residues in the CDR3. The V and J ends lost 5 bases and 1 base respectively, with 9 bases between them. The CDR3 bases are TGTGCCAGCAGCCCCGCAGGGTCTGGAAACACCATATATTTT. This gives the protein CASSPAGSGNTIYF.

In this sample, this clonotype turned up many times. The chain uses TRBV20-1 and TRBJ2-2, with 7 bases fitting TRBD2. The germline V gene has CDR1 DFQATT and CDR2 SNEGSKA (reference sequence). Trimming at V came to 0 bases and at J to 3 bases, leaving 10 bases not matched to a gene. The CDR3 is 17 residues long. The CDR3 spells CSARDEWASGHTGELFF. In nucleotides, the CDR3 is TGCAGTGCTAGAGATGAGTGGGCTAGCGGCCACACCGGGGAGCTGTTTTTT.

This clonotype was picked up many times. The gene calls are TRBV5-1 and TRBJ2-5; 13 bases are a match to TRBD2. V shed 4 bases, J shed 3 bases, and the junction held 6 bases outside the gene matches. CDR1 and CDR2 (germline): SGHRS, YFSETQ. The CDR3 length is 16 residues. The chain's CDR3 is CASSTGLAGVKETQYF. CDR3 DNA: TGCGCCAGCAGCACAGGACTAGCGGGAGTAAAAGAGACCCAGTACTTC.

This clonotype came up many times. The CDR3, as DNA: TGTGCCAGCAGTTACTCGATAGGTTGGGCGAGCAGGAGCAATCAGCCCCAGCATTTT. This codes for CASSYSIGWASRSNQPQHF. The gene calls are TRBV6-2 or TRBV6-3 and TRBJ1-5; no clear D gene. The germline gives CDR1 MNHEY, CDR2 SVGEGT. The CDR3 has 19 residues. The ends were cut back, 0 bases at V and 1 base at J, with 19 bases in the middle.

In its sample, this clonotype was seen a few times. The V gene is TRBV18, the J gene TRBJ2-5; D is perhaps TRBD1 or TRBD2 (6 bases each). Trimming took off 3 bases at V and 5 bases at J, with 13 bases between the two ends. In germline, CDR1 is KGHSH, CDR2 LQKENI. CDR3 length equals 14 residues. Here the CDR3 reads CASSPPGARETQYF. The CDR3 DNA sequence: TGTGCCAGCTCACCGCCGGGGGCTCGGGAGACCCAGTACTTC.

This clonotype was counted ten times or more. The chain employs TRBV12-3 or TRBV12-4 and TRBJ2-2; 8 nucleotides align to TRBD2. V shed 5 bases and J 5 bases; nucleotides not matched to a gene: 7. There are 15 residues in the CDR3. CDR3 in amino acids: CASSPSGSRTGELFF. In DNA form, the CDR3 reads TGTGCCAGCAGTCCAAGCGGGAGTAGGACCGGGGAGCTGTTTTTT.

Written as DNA, the CDR3 is TGTGCCAGCTCACCACCCGGGGACAGAGACTATGGCTACACCTTC. It specifies CASSPPGDRDYGYTF. V gene TRBV18 combines with J gene TRBJ1-2; the match to TRBD1 covers 7 bases. Germline values: CDR1 KGHSH, CDR2 LQKENI. With 0 bases clipped from V and 3 bases from J, the junction kept 4 bases outside the gene matches. The CDR3 totals 15 residues.

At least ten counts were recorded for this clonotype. CDR3 coding DNA: TGTGCCAGCAGCAACACAGATACGCAGTATTTT. Translation gives CASSNTDTQYF. This chain connects TRBV7-2 to TRBJ2-3, with D unclear. CDR1 and CDR2 (germline): SGHTA, FQGNSA. Deletions cut 5 bases from V and 2 bases from J, with 2 bases between. This CDR3 has 11 residues.

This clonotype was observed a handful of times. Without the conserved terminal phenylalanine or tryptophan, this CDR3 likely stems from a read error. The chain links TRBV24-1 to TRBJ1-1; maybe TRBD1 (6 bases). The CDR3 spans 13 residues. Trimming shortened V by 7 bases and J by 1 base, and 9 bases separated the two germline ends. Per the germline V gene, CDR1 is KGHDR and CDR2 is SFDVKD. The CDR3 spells CATSATGNTEAFY. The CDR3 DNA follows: TGTGCCACCAGCGCGACAGGGAACACTGAAGCTTTCTAT.

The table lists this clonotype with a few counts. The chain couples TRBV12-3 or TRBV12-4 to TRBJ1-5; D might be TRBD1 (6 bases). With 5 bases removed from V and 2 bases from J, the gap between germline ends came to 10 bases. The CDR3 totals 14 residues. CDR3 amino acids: CASSVSGGNQPQHF. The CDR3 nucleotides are TGTGCCAGCAGTGTTTCAGGGGGCAATCAGCCCCAGCATTTT.

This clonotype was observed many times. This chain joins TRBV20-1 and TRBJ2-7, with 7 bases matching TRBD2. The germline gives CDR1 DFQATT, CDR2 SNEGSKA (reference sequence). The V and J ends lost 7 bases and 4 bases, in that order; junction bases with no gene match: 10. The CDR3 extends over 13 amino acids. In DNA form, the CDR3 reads TGCAGTGGAGGGGCGCCCGGGGGGTACGAGCAGTACTTC. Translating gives CSGGAPGGYEQYF.

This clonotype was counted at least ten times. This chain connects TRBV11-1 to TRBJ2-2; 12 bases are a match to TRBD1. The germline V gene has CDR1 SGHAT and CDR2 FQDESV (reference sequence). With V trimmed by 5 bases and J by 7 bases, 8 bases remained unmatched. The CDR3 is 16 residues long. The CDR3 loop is CASSTGTGGAIGELFF. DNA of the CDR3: TGTGCCAGCAGCACCGGGACAGGGGGCGCGATCGGGGAGCTGTTTTTT. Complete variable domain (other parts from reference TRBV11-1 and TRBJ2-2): EAEVAQSPRYKITEKSQAVAFWCDPISGHATLYWYRQILGQGPELLVQFQDESVVDDSQLPKDRFSAERLKGVDSTLKIQPAELGDSAMYLCASSTGTGGAIGELFFGEGSRLTVL.

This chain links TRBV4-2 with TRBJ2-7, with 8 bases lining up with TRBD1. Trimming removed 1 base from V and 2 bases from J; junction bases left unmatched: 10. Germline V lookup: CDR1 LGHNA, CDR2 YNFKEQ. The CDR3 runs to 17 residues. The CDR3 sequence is CASSQAHGQGLPYEQYF. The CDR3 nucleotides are TGTGCCAGCAGCCAAGCCCACGGACAGGGATTACCCTACGAGCAGTACTTC.

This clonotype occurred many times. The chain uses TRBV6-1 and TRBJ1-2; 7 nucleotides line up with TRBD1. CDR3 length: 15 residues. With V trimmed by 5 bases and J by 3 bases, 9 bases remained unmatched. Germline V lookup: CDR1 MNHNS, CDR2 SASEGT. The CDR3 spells CASSRRQGLDYGYTF. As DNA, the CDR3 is TGTGCCAGCAGTCGCCGACAGGGTCTAGACTATGGCTACACCTTC.

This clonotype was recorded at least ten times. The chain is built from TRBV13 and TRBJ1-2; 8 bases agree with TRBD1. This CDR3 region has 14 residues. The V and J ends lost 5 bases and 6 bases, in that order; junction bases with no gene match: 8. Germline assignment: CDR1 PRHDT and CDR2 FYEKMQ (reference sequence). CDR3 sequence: CASSLGTGSDGYTF. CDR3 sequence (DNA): TGTGCCAGCAGCCTCGGGACAGGTTCGGATGGCTACACCTTC.

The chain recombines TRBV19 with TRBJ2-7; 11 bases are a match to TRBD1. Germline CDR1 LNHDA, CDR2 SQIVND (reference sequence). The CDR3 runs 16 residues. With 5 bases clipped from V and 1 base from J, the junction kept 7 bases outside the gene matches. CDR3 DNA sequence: TGTGCCAGTAGTGACCCGGGACAGGGGGATTCCTACGAGCAGTACTTC. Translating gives CASSDPGQGDSYEQYF.

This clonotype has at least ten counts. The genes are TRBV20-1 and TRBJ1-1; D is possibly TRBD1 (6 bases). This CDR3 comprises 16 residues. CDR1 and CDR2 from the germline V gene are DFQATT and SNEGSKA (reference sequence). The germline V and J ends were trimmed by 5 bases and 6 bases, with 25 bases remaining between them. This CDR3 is CSAHYGGGYPRSEAFF. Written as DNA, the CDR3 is TGCAGTGCTCACTACGGGGGGGGCTACCCTCGTTCTGAAGCTTTCTTT.

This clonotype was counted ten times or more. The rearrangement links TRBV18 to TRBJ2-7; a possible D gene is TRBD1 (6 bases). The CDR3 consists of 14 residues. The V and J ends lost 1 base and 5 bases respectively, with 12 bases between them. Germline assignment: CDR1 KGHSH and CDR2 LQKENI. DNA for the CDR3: TGTGCCAGCTCACCACGTGACAGGCTCCACGAGCAGTACTTC. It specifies CASSPRDRLHEQYF.

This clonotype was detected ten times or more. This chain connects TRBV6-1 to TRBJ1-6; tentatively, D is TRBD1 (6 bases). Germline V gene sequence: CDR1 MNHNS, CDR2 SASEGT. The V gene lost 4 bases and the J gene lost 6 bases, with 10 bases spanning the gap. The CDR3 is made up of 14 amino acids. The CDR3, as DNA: TGTGCCAGCAGTGTGGAGGGGGGTAATTCACCCCTCCACTTT. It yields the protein CASSVEGGNSPLHF.

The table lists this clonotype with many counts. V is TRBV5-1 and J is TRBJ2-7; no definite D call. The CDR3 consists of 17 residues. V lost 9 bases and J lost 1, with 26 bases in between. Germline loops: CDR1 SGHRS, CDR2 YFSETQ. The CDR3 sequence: CAITSRHPTQSSYEQYF. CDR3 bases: TGCGCCATCACATCTCGTCACCCGACCCAGTCTTCCTACGAGCAGTACTTC.

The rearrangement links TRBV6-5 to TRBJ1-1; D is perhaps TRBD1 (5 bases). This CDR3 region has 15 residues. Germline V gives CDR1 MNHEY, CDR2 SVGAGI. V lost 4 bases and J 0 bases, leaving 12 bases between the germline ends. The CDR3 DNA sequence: TGTGCCAGCAGTTTTACCGGGGCGATGAACACTGAAGCTTTCTTT. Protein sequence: CASSFTGAMNTEAFF.